This T cell receptor beta chain was observed in a study of blood T cell repertoires in COVID-19 (dated by TCRdb to the early 2020s). Context from the whole study: Samples covering the acute and convalescent phases of COVID-19 were provided by collaborators in the United States, Italy and Spain. Where available, HLA class I and class II types were obtained from metadata supplied by the sample provider rather than from assay-based typing. The repertoires were released in a freely available public database intended as a resource for research on the immune response to SARS-CoV-2. A de-identified subject ID, COVID-19 status, age in years and sex were almost always included in the sample metadata. The material from the prospective study consisted of cDNA or gDNA derived from T cells, B-cell-depleted T cells, or PBMCs. The dataset comprised deeply sampled blood TCRbeta repertoires from subjects exposed to, actively infected with, or recovered from COVID-19. Samples came from the ongoing ImmuneRACE study (first 160 participants) plus 1,254 subjects from 6 global collaborators. General study outcomes and caveats: Clinical and demographic metadata were provided uncurated, with the amount varying by source and participant.

TCRbeta CDR3 regions were amplified from genomic DNA by means of the immunoSEQ Assay, a bias-controlled multiplex PCR. As for the original processing: The number of nucleated cells in each sample was estimated by amplification of reference gene primers within the assay. To quantify the absolute abundance of each unique TCRbeta CDR3 rearrangement, sequence reads were collapsed and filtered. For each sample, productive Simpson clonality was calculated by taking the square root of Simpson's diversity index across productive rearrangements. The clones in this table, taken by TCRdb from immuneACCESS, are in-frame only. Not every clone is retained; where verified, under half of the shortfall comes from an unresolved V gene, and the cause of the rest is unknown. V and J calls and clone size are those listed in that table; D and trimming were worked out from the DNA. This sample is represented by a few hundred thousand clones; roughly 90% of them were singletons. Jointly, the top ten make up under 3% of the sample.

Concerning this clone itself: This clone's antigen is unknown. Base quality data are lacking; no much larger clone is found one base away.

From the cysteine up to the phenylalanine, the CDR3 has a length of 15 residues. Just CDR3 DNA is preserved here, 45 bases in frame from base 1. As encoded in the germline V gene (reference sequence), CDR1 is GTSNPN while CDR2 is SVGIG. For this chain, trimming is 2 bases at the V end and 5 bases at the J end, and the number of junction bases without a gene match is 4. Participants in the prospective study were enrolled through a virtual design, were aged about 18 to 100 years, and lived in about two dozen United States geographic areas. In the prospective study, cohorts were assigned on the basis of participant-reported clinical history obtained from a screening survey and a study questionnaire. Exposed participants had been in contact, within 2 weeks of entering the study, with a person who had a PCR-confirmed or clinician-diagnosed case of COVID-19. In the prospective study, mobile phlebotomists collected whole blood, serum and a nasopharyngeal or oropharyngeal swab from each participant. Additional blood draws and questionnaires over an approximately 2-month period could optionally be provided by prospective study participants. Before DNA extraction, blood samples from the prospective study were shipped at room temperature or frozen.

This clonotype was obtained from a woman aged 50 to 65 who had been exposed to COVID-19. The sequenced sample consisted of PBMCs or T cells enriched from blood (not recorded which). The chain joins TRBV30 to TRBJ2-1; TRBD1 agrees with 12 junctional bases. The bases read TGTGCCTGGAGTCAAGGGACAGGGGGCCACAATGAGCAGTTCTTC. Its product reads: CAWSQGTGGHNEQFF. When the CDR3 is completed using the reference TRBV30 and TRBJ2-1 genes on either side, the full variable domain is SQTIHQWPATLVQPVGSPLSLECTVEGTSNPNLYWYRQAAGRGLQLLFYSVGIGQISSEVPQNLSASRPQDRQFILSSKKLLLSDSGFYLCAWSQGTGGHNEQFFGPGTRLTVL.